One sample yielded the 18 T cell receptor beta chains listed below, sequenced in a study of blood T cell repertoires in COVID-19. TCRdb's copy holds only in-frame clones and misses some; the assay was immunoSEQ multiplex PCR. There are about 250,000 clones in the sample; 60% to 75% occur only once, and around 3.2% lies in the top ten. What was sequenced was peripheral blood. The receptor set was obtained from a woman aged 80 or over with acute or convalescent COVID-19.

CDR3 sequence: CTSSPGTNALDTIYF. In DNA form, the CDR3 reads TGCACCAGCAGCCCTGGGACAAACGCGTTGGACACCATATATTTT. The chain is built from TRBV1 and TRBJ1-3; TRBD1 was called by the table and not checked on the DNA. TRBV1 is a listed pseudogene. The CDR3 consists of 15 residues.

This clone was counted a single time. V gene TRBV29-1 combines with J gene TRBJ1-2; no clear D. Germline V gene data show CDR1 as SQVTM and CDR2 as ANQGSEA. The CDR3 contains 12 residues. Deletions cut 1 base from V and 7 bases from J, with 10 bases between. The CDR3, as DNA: TGCAGCGTTGAAGTGTCCGGGATTGGCTACACCTTC. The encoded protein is CSVEVSGIGYTF.

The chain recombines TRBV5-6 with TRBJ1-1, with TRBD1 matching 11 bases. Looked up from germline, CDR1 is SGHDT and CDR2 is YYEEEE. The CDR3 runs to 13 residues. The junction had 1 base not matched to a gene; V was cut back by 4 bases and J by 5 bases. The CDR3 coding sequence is TGTGCCAGCAGCCGGGACAGGGGGACTGAAGCTTTCTTT. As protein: CASSRDRGTEAFF.

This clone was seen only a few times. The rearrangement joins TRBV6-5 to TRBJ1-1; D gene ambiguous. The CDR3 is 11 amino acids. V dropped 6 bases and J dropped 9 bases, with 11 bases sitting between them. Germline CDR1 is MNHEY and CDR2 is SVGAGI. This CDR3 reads CASRLKLKAFF. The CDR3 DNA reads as TGTGCCAGCAGGCTGAAACTTAAAGCTTTCTTT.

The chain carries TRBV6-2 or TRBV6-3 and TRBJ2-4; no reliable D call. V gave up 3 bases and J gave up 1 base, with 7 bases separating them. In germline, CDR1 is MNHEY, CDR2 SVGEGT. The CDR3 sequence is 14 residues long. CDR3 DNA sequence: TGTGCCAGCAGTTATCAAGCGGCCAAAAACATTCAGTACTTC. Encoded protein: CASSYQAAKNIQYF.

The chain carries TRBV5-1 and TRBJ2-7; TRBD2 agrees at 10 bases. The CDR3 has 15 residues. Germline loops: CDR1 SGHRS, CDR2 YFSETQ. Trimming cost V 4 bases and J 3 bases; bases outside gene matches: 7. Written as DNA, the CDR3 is TGCGCCAGCAGCCGGACTAGCGGCCGGATCTACGAGCAGTACTTC. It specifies CASSRTSGRIYEQYF.

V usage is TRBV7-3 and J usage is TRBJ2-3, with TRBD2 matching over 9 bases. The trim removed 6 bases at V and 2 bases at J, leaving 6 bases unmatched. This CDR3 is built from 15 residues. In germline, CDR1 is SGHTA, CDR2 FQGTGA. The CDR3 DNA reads TGTGCCAGCAGGTCAGCGGGGGGCCTCACAGATACGCAGTATTTT. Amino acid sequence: CASRSAGGLTDTQYF.

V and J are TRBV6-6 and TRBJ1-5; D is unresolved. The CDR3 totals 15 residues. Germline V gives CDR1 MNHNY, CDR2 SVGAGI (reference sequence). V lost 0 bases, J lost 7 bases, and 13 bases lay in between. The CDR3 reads CASSYSIREGQPQHF. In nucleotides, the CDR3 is TGTGCCAGCAGTTACTCGATTCGGGAGGGCCAGCCCCAGCATTTT.

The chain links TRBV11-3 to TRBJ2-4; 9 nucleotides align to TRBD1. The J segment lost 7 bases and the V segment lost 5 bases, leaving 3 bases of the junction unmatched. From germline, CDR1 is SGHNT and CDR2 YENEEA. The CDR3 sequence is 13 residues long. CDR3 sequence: CASSRQGGNIQYF. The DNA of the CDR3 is TGTGCCAGCAGCAGACAGGGGGGCAACATTCAGTACTTC.

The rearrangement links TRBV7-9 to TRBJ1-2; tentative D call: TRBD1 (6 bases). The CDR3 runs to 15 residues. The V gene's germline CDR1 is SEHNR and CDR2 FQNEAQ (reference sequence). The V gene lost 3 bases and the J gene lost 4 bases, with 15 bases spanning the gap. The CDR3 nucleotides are TGTGCCAGCAGCTTTGCGCAGGGACAAGCCTATGGCTACACCTTC. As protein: CASSFAQGQAYGYTF.

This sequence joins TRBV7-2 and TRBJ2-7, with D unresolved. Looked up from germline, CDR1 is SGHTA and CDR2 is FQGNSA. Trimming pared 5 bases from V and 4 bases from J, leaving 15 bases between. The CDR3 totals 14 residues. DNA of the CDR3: TGTGCCAGCAGCCCCAGGAATGCAGAGTACGAGCAGTACTTC. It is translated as CASSPRNAEYEQYF. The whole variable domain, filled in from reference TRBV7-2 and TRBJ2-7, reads GAGVSQSPSNKVTEKGKDVELRCDPISGHTALYWYRQSLGQGLEFLIYFQGNSAPDKSGLPSDRFSAERTGGSVSTLTIQRTQQEDSAVYLCASSPRNAEYEQYFGPGTRLTVT.

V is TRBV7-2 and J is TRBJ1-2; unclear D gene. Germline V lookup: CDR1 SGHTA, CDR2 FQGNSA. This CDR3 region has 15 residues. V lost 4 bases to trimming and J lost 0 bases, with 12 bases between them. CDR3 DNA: TGTGCCAGCAGCTGGCGGGCAGGAACTAACTATGGCTACACCTTC. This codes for CASSWRAGTNYGYTF.

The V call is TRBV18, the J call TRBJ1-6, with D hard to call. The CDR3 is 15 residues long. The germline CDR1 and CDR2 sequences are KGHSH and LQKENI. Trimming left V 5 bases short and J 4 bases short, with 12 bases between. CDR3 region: CASSGQAGYNSPLHF. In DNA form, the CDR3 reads TGTGCCAGCTCAGGGCAGGCCGGATATAATTCACCCCTCCACTTT.

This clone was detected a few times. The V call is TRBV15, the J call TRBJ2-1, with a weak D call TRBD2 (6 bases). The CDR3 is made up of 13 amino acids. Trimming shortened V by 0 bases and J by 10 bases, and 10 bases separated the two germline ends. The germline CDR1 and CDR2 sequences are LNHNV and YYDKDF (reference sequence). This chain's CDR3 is CATSRDLGGEQFF. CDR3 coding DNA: TGTGCCACCAGCAGAGATCTTGGAGGGGAGCAGTTCTTC.

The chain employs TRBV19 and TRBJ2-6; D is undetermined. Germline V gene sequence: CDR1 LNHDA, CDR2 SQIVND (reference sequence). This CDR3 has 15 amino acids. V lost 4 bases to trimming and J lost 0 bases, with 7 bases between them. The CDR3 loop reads CASSTVSSGANVLTF. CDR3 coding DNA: TGTGCCAGTAGTACCGTCAGCTCTGGGGCCAACGTCCTGACTTTC.

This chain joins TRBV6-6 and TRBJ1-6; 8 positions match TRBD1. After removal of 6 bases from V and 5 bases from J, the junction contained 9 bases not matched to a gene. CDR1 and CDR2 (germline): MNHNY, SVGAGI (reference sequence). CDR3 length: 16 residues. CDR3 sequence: CASSQARQGNNSPLHF. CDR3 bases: TGTGCCAGCAGCCAAGCAAGACAGGGGAATAATTCACCCCTCCACTTT.

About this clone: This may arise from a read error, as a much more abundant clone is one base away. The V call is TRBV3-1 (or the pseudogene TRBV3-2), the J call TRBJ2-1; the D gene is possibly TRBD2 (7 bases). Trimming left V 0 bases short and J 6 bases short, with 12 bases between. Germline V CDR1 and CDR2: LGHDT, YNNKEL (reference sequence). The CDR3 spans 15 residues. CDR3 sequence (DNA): TGTGCCAGCAGCCAAGATTGGGGGGGCCTCAATGAGCAGTTCTTC. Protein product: CASSQDWGGLNEQFF.

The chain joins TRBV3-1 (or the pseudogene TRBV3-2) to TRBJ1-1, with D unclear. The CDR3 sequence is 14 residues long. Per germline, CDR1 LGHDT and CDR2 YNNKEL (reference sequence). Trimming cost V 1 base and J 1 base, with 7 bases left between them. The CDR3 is CASSQGQKNTEAFF. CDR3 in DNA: TGTGCCAGCAGCCAAGGGCAGAAGAACACTGAAGCTTTCTTT.